This T cell receptor beta chain stems from a study of human T cells and chemical hapten exposure. The length of the CDR3 is 16 residues. Germline assignment: CDR1 MDHEN and CDR2 SYDVKM. Trimming pared 6 bases from V and 5 bases from J, leaving 20 bases between. This clonotype was picked up a small number of times. Time point: pre-sensitization, week 0. Stated treatment: therapeutic diphenylcyclopropenone sensitization with weekly scalp DPC. Library construction involved attaching unique molecular identifiers to individual cDNA molecules, which allowed quantitative, reproducible TCR counting. TCRdb re-called the RACE reads with MiXCR, one entry per CDR3 protein. The sample has 190,000 or so distinct CDR3 sequences; roughly 30% are singletons.

The sequence derives from a woman younger than 45 with alopecia areata. Some clones in this sample may be carry-over from other donors' samples. The sequencing used whole blood, collected in connection with sensitization to the hapten diphenylcyclopropenone (DPC). V and J are TRBV28 and TRBJ1-5, with a tentative D call TRBD1 (5 bases). The CDR3 DNA follows: TGTGCCAGCAGCCCCCTCTTGGGCCAGGGATATCAGCCCCAGCATTTT. This codes for CASSPLLGQGYQPQHF.